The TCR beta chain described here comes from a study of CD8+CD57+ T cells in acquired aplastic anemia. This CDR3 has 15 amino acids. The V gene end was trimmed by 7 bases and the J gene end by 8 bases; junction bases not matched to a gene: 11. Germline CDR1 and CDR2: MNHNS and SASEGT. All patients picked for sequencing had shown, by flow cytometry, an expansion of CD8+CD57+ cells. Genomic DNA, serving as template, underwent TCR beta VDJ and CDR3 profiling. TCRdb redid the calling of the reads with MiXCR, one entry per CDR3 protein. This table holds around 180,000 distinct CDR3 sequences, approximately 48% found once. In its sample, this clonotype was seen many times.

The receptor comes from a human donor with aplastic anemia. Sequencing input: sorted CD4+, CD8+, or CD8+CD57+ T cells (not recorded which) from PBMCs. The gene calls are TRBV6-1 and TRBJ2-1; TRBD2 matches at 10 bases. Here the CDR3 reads CASKLTSGEVHEQFF. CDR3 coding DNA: TGTGCCAGCAAACTTACTAGCGGGGAAGTCCATGAGCAGTTCTTC.